This is a list of T cell receptor beta chains from one sample in a study of blood T cell repertoires in COVID-19. The protocol was immunoSEQ multiplex PCR, while the TCRdb copy is restricted to in-frame clones and leaves out a portion. This repertoire shows fewer than 85,000 clones, roughly four fifths found once; its top ten account for 21%. The sample consisted of peripheral blood. The receptors stem from a human donor in a cohort sampled during active COVID-19. CDR3s include the opening cysteine and the closing phenylalanine or tryptophan. D genes are given only for firm matches. A row's size may be missing; if present it is once, few, many or a size class.

TRBJ1-1 | - | TRBV12-3/TRBV12-4 | - | CASRRTANTEAFF | TGTGCCAGCAGACGTACAGCGAACACTGAAGCTTTCTTT
TRBJ2-7 | - | TRBV7-2 | - | CASSLRRYEQYF | TGTGCCAGCAGCCTGCGCCGATACGAGCAGTACTTC
TRBJ2-1 | - | TRBV9 | - | CASSVAMNEQFF | TGTGCCAGCAGCGTAGCTATGAATGAGCAGTTCTTC
TRBJ1-1 | - | TRBV12-3/TRBV12-4 | - | CASSRPGRAFF | TGTGCCAGCAGCCGTCCGGGTCGGGCTTTCTTT
TRBJ1-1 | - | TRBV30 | TRBD1 | CAWSPNGQGATEAFF | TGTGCCTGGAGCCCTAATGGACAGGGGGCCACTGAAGCTTTCTTT
TRBJ1-4 | once | TRBV5-4 | TRBD1 | CASSLGGAGGLGKLFF | TGTGCCAGCAGCTTGGGGGGGGCAGGGGGCCTCGGAAAACTGTTTTTT
TRBJ1-3 | - | TRBV4-2 | - | CASSQDGGSGNTIYF | TGTGCCAGCAGCCAAGACGGTGGCTCTGGAAACACCATATATTTT
TRBJ1-5 | - | TRBV7-9 | - | CASSRLNDQPQHF | TGTGCCAGCAGCCGACTCAATGATCAGCCCCAGCATTTT
TRBJ1-6 | once | TRBV9 | - | CASSPRQTNSPLHF | TGTGCCAGCAGCCCCCGACAGACGAATTCACCCCTCCACTTT
TRBJ2-1 | - | TRBV3-1/TRBV3-2 | - | CASSQGDRRNNEQFF | TGTGCCAGCAGCCAAGGAGACAGGAGGAACAATGAGCAGTTCTTC
TRBJ1-2 | - | TRBV5-4 | - | CASSQTADRTPYGYTF | TGTGCCAGCAGCCAAACGGCTGACAGGACGCCCTATGGCTACACCTTC
TRBJ2-7 | - | TRBV3-1/TRBV3-2 | TRBD1 | CASSRTPGQGYEQYF | TGTGCCAGCAGCCGAACACCGGGACAGGGCTACGAGCAGTACTTC
TRBJ1-2 | once | TRBV7-9 | - | CASSFPDSYGYTF | TGTGCCAGCAGCTTCCCCGACAGCTATGGCTACACCTTC
TRBJ1-6 | - | TRBV9 | - | CASSAGTLNLPLHF | TGTGCCAGCAGCGCCGGGACATTAAATTTACCCCTCCACTTT
TRBJ1-1 | few | TRBV28 | - | CASSTRRGTEAFF | TGTGCCAGCAGTACCCGCCGCGGGACTGAAGCTTTCTTT
TRBJ2-5 | - | TRBV15 | - | CATSRDAGWGQETQYF | TGTGCCACCAGCAGAGATGCAGGGTGGGGACAAGAGACCCAGTACTTC
TRBJ2-1 | - | TRBV6-5 | TRBD2 | CASHRAGWVNEQFF | TGTGCCAGCCATCGAGCGGGGTGGGTCAATGAGCAGTTCTTC
TRBJ1-5 | - | TRBV19 | - | CASRDSDQPQHF | TGTGCCAGTAGGGACAGTGATCAGCCCCAGCATTTT
TRBJ2-3 | - | TRBV3-1/TRBV3-2 | - | CASSQAGATTDTQYF | TGTGCCAGCAGCCAAGCAGGGGCGACCACAGATACGCAGTATTTT
TRBJ2-3 | once | TRBV18 | - | CASSPAGATDTQYF | TGTGCCAGCTCACCGGCGGGGGCCACAGATACGCAGTATTTT
TRBJ1-5 | - | TRBV5-1 | - | CASSPGLTGTSNQPQHF | TGCGCCAGCAGCCCCGGTTTGACCGGGACAAGCAATCAGCCCCAGCATTTT
TRBJ2-6 | - | TRBV19 | - | CASSVDGSAGANVLTF | TGTGCCAGTAGTGTAGACGGGTCGGCCGGGGCCAACGTCCTGACTTTC
TRBJ2-2 | - | TRBV19 | - | CASIDTPGAGELFF | TGTGCCAGTATTGATACCCCGGGGGCCGGGGAGCTGTTTTTT
TRBJ1-1 | - | TRBV10-1 | - | CASSDKSGSGAFF | TGCGCCAGCAGTGATAAGAGCGGCTCCGGGGCTTTCTTT
TRBJ2-4 | - | TRBV11-2 | TRBD1 | CASSSRDSIEYF | TGTGCCAGCAGCTCCCGGGACAGCATCGAGTACTTC
TRBJ1-5 | - | TRBV19 | - | CASSIMAGRDQPQHF | TGTGCCAGTAGTATCATGGCAGGGAGGGATCAGCCCCAGCATTTT
TRBJ1-2 | - | TRBV7-2 | TRBD1 | CASSLETGGGYTF | TGTGCCAGCAGCTTAGAAACAGGGGGTGGCTACACCTTC
TRBJ1-4 | - | TRBV28 | - | CASSWAGTNEKLFF | TGTGCCAGCTCGTGGGCAGGGACTAATGAAAAACTGTTTTTT
TRBJ2-3 | - | TRBV5-4 | TRBD1 | CASSRTGTGVTDTQYF | TGTGCCAGCAGCCGAACCGGGACAGGGGTCACAGATACGCAGTATTTT
TRBJ1-5 | - | TRBV7-9 | TRBD1 | CASSSTGADSNQPQHF | TGTGCCAGCAGCTCGACAGGGGCCGATAGCAATCAGCCCCAGCATTTT
TRBJ2-3 | - | TRBV2 | - | CASYRVRGADTQYF | TGTGCCTCCTACCGGGTCAGGGGGGCAGATACGCAGTATTTT
TRBJ2-2 | - | TRBV9 | - | CASSVAVNTGELFF | TGTGCCAGCAGCGTCGCAGTGAACACCGGGGAGCTGTTTTTT
TRBJ2-6 | once | TRBV6-5 | TRBD1 | CASSYEGGPRNVLTF | TGTGCCAGCAGTTACGAAGGGGGCCCCCGGAACGTCCTGACTTTC
TRBJ2-1 | - | TRBV7-2 | - | CASSLARRTDEQFF | TGTGCCAGCAGCTTAGCGCGGAGGACCGATGAGCAGTTCTTC
TRBJ1-2 | - | TRBV5-6 | TRBD1 | CASSRGQLNYGYTF | TGTGCCAGCAGCAGGGGACAGCTTAACTATGGCTACACCTTC
TRBJ1-6 | - | TRBV15 | TRBD1 | CATSRGTGRNSPLHF | TGTGCCACCAGCAGGGGGACAGGGAGGAATTCACCCCTCCACTTT
TRBJ2-3 | - | TRBV5-1 | TRBD2 | CASSPRPSGGLTDTQYF | TGCGCCAGCAGCCCACGGCCTAGCGGGGGGCTGACAGATACGCAGTATTTT
TRBJ1-4 | - | TRBV12-5 | - | CASGLSPTGREEKLFF | TGTGCTAGTGGTTTGAGCCCGACAGGAAGGGAAGAAAAACTGTTTTTT
TRBJ1-6 | once | TRBV11-2 | - | CASSLFRSPLHF | TGTGCCAGCAGCTTATTTCGGTCACCCCTCCACTTT
TRBJ1-1 | - | TRBV29-1 | - | CSVVGRDGAFF | TGCAGCGTTGTAGGCAGGGATGGAGCTTTCTTT
TRBJ1-6 | - | TRBV7-3 | - | CASSPGEGDSPLHF | TGTGCCAGCAGCCCCGGGGAGGGTGATTCACCCCTCCACTTT
TRBJ2-1 | - | TRBV2 | TRBD2 | CASSGLAVSYNEQFF | TGTGCCAGCAGTGGACTAGCGGTTTCCTACAATGAGCAGTTCTTC
TRBJ2-3 | - | TRBV3-1/TRBV3-2 | TRBD2 | CASSRRGGGTDTQYF | TGTGCCAGCAGCCGACGGGGGGGCGGCACAGATACGCAGTATTTT
TRBJ2-2 | - | TRBV18 | TRBD1 | CASSPTGGNTGELFF | TGTGCCAGCTCACCGACAGGGGGCAACACCGGGGAGCTGTTTTTT
TRBJ1-6 | - | TRBV11-2 | - | CASSTRVLGNSPLHF | TGTGCCAGCAGCACCAGGGTTCTCGGTAATTCACCCCTCCACTTT
TRBJ1-5 | large | TRBV19 | - | CASSNREGGNQPQHF | TGTGCCAGTAGTAACAGGGAGGGTGGCAATCAGCCCCAGCATTTT
TRBJ2-7 | - | TRBV12-3/TRBV12-4 | - | CASSPSETYEQYF | TGTGCCAGCAGTCCCTCAGAGACTTACGAGCAGTACTTC
TRBJ1-6 | - | TRBV27 | - | CASGSRGAYSYNSPLHF | TGTGCCAGCGGGAGTCGGGGGGCGTACTCCTATAATTCACCCCTCCACTTT
TRBJ2-3 | - | TRBV6-6 | TRBD2 | CASGGGDTQYF | TGTGCCAGCGGGGGGGGAGATACGCAGTATTTT
TRBJ1-2 | - | TRBV6-5 | TRBD1 | CASRDREYGYTF | TGTGCCAGCAGAGACAGGGAATATGGCTACACCTTC
TRBJ1-4 | - | TRBV27 | - | CASSLWGGEEKLFF | TGTGCCAGCAGCCTCTGGGGCGGGGAGGAAAAACTGTTTTTT
TRBJ2-7 | - | TRBV7-8 | TRBD1 | CASTGGSQGRQYF | TGTGCCAGCACAGGGGGATCACAGGGGCGGCAGTACTTC